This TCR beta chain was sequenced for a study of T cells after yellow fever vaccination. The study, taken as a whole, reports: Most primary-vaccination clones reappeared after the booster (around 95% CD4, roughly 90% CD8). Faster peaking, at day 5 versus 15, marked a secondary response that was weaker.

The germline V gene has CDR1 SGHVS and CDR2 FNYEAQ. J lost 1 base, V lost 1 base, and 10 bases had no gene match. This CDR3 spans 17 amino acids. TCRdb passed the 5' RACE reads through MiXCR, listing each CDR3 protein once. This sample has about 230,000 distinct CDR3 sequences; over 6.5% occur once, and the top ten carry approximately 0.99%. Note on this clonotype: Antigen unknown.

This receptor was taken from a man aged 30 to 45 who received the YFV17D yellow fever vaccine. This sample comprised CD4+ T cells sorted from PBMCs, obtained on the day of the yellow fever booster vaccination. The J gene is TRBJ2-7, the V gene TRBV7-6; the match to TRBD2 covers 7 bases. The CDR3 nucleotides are TGTGCCAGCAGCTTAGGGCGCGCCCGGACTAGATCCTACGAGCAGTACTTC. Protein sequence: CASSLGRARTRSYEQYF.